The TCR beta chain under discussion was sequenced for a study of CD8+CD57+ T cells in acquired aplastic anemia. Study context: Mean DNA quantity obtained from sorted CD4+ and CD8+ cells was 2.5 to 4 ug. There were about 10.8 million reads, on average, for CD4+ cells from healthy donors.

Study conclusions and caveats: Patients and controls were not found to differ significantly in CD8+ Simpson's diversity. Overlap between patients and controls comprised almost 30 CD8+ CDR3 sequences.

This clonotype was detected ten times or more. Its antigen remains unidentified. It was genomic DNA that served as the template for profiling TCR beta VDJ and CDR3. One entry per CDR3 protein results from TCRdb running MiXCR on the reads. The table lists 100,000 to 150,000 distinct CDR3 sequences, 41% of them singletons. The CDR3 is made up of 14 amino acids. The germline V gene encodes CDR1 SGHAT and CDR2 FQNNGV. V was trimmed by 4 bases and J by 0 bases, leaving 10 bases between them. This chain connects TRBV11-2 to TRBJ2-7, with D possibly called TRBD1 or TRBD2 (5 bases each). Sequencing was carried out using sorted CD4+, CD8+, or CD8+CD57+ T cells (not recorded which) from PBMCs. The receptor's source is a human donor in good health, serving as a control. CDR3 in amino acids: CASSYSGSSYEQYF. CDR3 coding DNA: TGTGCCAGCAGCTATTCAGGGAGCTCCTACGAGCAGTACTTC.